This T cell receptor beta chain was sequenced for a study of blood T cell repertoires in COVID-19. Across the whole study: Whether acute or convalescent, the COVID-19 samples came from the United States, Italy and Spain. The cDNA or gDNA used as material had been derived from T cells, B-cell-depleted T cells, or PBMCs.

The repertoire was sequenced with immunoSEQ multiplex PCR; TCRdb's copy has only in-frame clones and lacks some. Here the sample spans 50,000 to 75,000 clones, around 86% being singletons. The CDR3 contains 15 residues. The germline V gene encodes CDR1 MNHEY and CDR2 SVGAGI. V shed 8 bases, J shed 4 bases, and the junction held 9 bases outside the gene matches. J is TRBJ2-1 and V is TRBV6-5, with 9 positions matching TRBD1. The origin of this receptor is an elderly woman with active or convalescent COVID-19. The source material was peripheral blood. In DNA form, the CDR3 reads TGTGCCAGCGGTAGGACGACAGGGGGATACAATGAGCAGTTCTTC. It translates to CASGRTTGGYNEQFF.